These 11 T cell receptor beta chains came from one sample sequenced in a study of T cell changes during pregnancy in multiple sclerosis. Assay: immunoSEQ multiplex PCR; the TCRdb copy retains only in-frame clones and omits some. The sample yields approximately 37,000 clones, just over 90% seen once. Source: CD4+ T cells from peripheral blood mononuclear cells, taken in the third trimester of pregnancy. The receptors shown here come from a female donor in good health, enrolled as a control in a pregnancy study.

The chain joins TRBV29-1 to TRBJ2-7; possibly TRBD1 for D (5 bases). The V gene lost 3 bases and the J gene lost 1 base, with 10 bases spanning the gap. CDR3 length: 13 amino acids. Germline values: CDR1 SQVTM, CDR2 ANQGSEA. The CDR3 loop reads CSVEVDISYEQYF. The CDR3, as DNA: TGCAGCGTTGAGGTGGACATTTCCTACGAGCAGTACTTC.

This clone was counted a few times. The CDR3 DNA reads TGTGCCAGCATGAGCGGGACACTCTCCTACAATGAGCAGTTCTTC. This encodes CASMSGTLSYNEQFF. V usage is TRBV2 and J usage is TRBJ2-1, with D tentatively TRBD2 (7 bases). The CDR3 runs 15 residues. Germline CDR1 and CDR2: SNHLY and FYNNEI. V was shortened by 7 bases and J by 0 bases, with 13 bases between the two germline ends.

This clone was seen a handful of times. This chain uses TRBV2 with TRBJ1-1; D possibly corresponds to TRBD1 (5 bases). CDR3 size: 14 residues. Between the trimmed V and J ends, which lost 3 bases and 0 bases, there was a span of 8 bases. Germline assignment: CDR1 SNHLY and CDR2 FYNNEI. The CDR3 spells CASSEQGMNTEAFF. CDR3 nucleotide sequence: TGTGCCAGCAGTGAGCAGGGCATGAACACTGAAGCTTTCTTT. The full variable domain, with the rest looked up from reference TRBV2 and TRBJ1-1, is EPEVTQTPSHQVTQMGQEVILRCVPISNHLYFYWYRQILGQKVEFLVSFYNNEISEKSEIFDDQFSVERPDGSNFTLKIRSTKLEDSAMYFCASSEQGMNTEAFFGQGTRLTVV.

The V and J genes are TRBV2 and TRBJ2-3; maybe TRBD1 (6 bases). CDR3 length equals 15 residues. Looked up from germline, CDR1 is SNHLY and CDR2 is FYNNEI. The V end was cut by 4 bases, the J end by 1 base, with 12 bases between. The CDR3 coding sequence is TGTGCCAGCAGTGCCGACAGGTTTGGCACAGATACGCAGTATTTT. Protein: CASSADRFGTDTQYF.

The V and J genes are TRBV5-1 and TRBJ2-7, with 12 bases aligning to TRBD1. With V trimmed by 2 bases and J by 7 bases, 4 bases remained unmatched. The CDR3 totals 14 residues. Germline CDR1 and CDR2: SGHRS and YFSETQ. For the CDR3, the DNA is TGCGCCAGCAGCTTAGGGACAGGGGGCCGTGAGCAGTACTTC. This encodes CASSLGTGGREQYF.

This chain connects TRBV5-8 to TRBJ2-1; TRBD2 matches at 9 bases. Germline CDR1 SGHTS, CDR2 YDEGEE. V lost 4 bases, J lost 9 bases, and 11 bases stayed unmatched. The CDR3 is made up of 15 amino acids. The CDR3 region has the DNA TGTGCCAGCAGCCGATTAGCGGGAGCAGGGGGTGAGCAGTTCTTC. Protein product: CASSRLAGAGGEQFF.

The chain employs TRBV4-2 and TRBJ1-2, with D unresolved. Deletions cut 2 bases from V and 1 base from J, with 5 bases between. CDR3 length: 13 amino acids. CDR1 LGHNA and CDR2 YNFKEQ come from the germline V gene. DNA for the CDR3: TGTGCCAGCAGCCAACCTTTTAACTATGGCTACACCTTC. It codes for CASSQPFNYGYTF.

The genes are TRBV5-1 and TRBJ2-7, with no clear D. The CDR3 extends over 15 amino acids. The ends were cut back, 3 bases at V and 3 bases at J, with 16 bases in the middle. Germline CDR1 is SGHRS and CDR2 is YFSETQ. As DNA, the CDR3 is TGCGCCAGCAGCTCCGGAGCGCTCGCTGACTACGAGCAGTACTTC. Its protein is CASSSGALADYEQYF. The complete variable domain, with remaining parts taken from reference TRBV5-1 and TRBJ2-7, reads KAGVTQTPRYLIKTRGQQVTLSCSPISGHRSVSWYQQTPGQGLQFLFEYFSETQRNKGNFPGRFSGRQFSNSRSEMNVSTLELGDSALYLCASSSGALADYEQYFGPGTRLTVT.

The chain recombines TRBV7-9 with TRBJ2-5; D perhaps matches TRBD2 (7 bases). Trimming took off 4 bases at V and 5 bases at J, with 17 bases between the two ends. The V gene's germline CDR1 is SEHNR and CDR2 FQNEAQ (reference sequence). The CDR3 loop spans 15 amino acids. The CDR3 sequence is CASSSGGLPGETQYF. The CDR3 nucleotides are TGTGCCAGCAGCTCCGGGGGGCTCCCGGGGGAGACCCAGTACTTC.

This clone was counted once. The V gene is TRBV6-5, the J gene TRBJ2-1; TRBD1 is a possible D gene (5 bases). Germline lookup yields CDR1 MNHEY and CDR2 SVGAGI. The CDR3 sequence is 14 residues long. With 5 bases removed from V and 5 bases from J, the gap between germline ends came to 13 bases. CDR3 in amino acids: CASSNQDRNNEQFF. The CDR3 DNA reads as TGTGCCAGCAGTAACCAAGACAGAAACAATGAGCAGTTCTTC.

The chain is built from TRBV6-5 and TRBJ2-2; 7 nucleotides align to TRBD1. In germline, CDR1 is MNHEY, CDR2 SVGAGI. V trimming: 7 bases; J trimming: 6 bases; junction bases outside the gene matches: 8. This CDR3 comprises 14 residues. The CDR3 region is CASTRDSSAGELFF. The CDR3 nucleotides read TGTGCCAGCACCCGGGACAGTTCCGCCGGGGAGCTGTTTTTT.